Detailed here is one T cell receptor (beta chain). Its antigen is unidentified. Sequencing was performed with immunoSEQ multiplex PCR; in TCRdb, only in-frame clones are kept and a portion is missing. Of over 130,000 clones in the sample, 75% to 85% were seen once. The sample originates from a study of cytotoxic CD8 clonotypes in ibrutinib-treated CLL. On the study more broadly: Among responders, around 25 were partial and 2 complete; after median approximately 6 years, around 14 stayed remitted and 12 progressed. Response samples were drawn at a median of around 11 months of treatment, range 6 to 36. Samples yielded averages of about 250,000 productive templates and fewer than 95,000 productive rearrangements.

General study results and limits: Shared public clonotypes were rare, and on treatment they either got smaller or stayed the same.

The V gene lost 5 bases and the J gene lost 4 bases, with 21 bases spanning the gap. CDR3 length: 16 residues. Germline loops: CDR1 SGHVS, CDR2 FNYEAQ. The receptor was derived from a human donor with chronic lymphocytic leukemia. This specimen consisted of PBMCs, obtained after 36 months of ibrutinib treatment. This chain joins TRBV7-6 and TRBJ2-7, with D perhaps TRBD2 (5 bases). The CDR3 DNA reads as TGTGCCAGCAGCCCAACGGAGGAACCTTCCGTTTACGAGCAGTACTTC. Amino acids: CASSPTEEPSVYEQYF.